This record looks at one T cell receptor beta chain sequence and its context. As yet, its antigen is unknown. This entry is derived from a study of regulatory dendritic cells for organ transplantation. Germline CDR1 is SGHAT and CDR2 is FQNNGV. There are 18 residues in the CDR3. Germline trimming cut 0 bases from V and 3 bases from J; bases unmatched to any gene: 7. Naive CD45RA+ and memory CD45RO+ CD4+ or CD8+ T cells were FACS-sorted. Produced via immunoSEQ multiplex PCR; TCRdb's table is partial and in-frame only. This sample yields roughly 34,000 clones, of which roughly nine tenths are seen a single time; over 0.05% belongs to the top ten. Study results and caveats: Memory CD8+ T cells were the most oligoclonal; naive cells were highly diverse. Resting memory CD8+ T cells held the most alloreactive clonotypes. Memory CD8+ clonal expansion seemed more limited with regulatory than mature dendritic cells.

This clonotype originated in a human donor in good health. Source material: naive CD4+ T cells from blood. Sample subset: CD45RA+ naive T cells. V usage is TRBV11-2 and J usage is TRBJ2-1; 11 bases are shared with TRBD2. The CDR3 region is CASSLDIAGGLFYNEQFF. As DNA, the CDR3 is TGTGCCAGCAGCTTAGATATAGCGGGGGGGCTCTTCTACAATGAGCAGTTCTTC.